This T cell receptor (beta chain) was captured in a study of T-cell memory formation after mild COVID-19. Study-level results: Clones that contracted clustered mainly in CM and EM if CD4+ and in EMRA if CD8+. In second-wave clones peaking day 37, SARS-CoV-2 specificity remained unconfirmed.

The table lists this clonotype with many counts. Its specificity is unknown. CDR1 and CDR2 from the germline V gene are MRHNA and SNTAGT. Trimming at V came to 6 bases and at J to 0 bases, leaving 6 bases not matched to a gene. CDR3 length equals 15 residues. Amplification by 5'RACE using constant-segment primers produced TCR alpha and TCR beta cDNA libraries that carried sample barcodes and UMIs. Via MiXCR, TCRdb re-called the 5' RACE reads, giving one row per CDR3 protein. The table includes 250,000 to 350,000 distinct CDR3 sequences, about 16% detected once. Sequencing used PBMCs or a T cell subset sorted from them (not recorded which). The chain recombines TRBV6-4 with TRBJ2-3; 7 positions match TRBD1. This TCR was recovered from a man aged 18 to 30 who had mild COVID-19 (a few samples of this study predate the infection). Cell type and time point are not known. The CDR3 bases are TGTGCCAGCAGGCCGGGACAGAGTAGCACAGATACGCAGTATTTT. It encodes CASRPGQSSTDTQYF.